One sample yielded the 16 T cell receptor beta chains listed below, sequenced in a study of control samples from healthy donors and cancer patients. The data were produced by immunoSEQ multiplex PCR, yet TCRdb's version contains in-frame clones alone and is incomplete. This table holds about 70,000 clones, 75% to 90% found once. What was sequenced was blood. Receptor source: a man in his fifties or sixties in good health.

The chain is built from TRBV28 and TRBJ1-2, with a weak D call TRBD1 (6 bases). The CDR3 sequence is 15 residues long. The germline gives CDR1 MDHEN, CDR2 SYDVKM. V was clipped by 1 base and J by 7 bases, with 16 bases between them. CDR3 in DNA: TGTGCCAGCAGTTTATTACAGGGTAGCTTGAGTGGCTACACCTTC. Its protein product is CASSLLQGSLSGYTF.

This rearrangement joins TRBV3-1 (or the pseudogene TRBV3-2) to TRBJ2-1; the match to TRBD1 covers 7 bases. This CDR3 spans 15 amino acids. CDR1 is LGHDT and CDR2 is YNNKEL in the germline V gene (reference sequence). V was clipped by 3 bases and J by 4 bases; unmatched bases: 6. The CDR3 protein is CASSQFGQAYNEQFF. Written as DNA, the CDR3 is TGTGCCAGCAGCCAGTTCGGACAGGCATACAATGAGCAGTTCTTC.

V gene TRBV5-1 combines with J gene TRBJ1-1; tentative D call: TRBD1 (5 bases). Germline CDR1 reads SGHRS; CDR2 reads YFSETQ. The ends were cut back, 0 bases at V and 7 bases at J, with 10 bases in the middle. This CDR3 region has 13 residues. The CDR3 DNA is TGCGCCAGCAGCTTGGCTGGGGGGATTGAAGCTTTCTTT. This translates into CASSLAGGIEAFF.

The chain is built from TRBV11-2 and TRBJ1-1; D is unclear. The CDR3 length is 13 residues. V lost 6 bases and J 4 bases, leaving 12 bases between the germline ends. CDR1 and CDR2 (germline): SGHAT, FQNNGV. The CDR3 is CASSKGWGTEAFF. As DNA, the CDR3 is TGTGCCAGCAGTAAAGGGTGGGGCACTGAAGCTTTCTTT.

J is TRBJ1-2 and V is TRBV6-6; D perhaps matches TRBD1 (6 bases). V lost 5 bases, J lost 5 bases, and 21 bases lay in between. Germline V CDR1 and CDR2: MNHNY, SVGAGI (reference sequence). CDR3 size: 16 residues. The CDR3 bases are TGTGCCAGCAGTCCCGGACAGCCAGGTCCGGAGTATGGCTACACCTTC. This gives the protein CASSPGQPGPEYGYTF.

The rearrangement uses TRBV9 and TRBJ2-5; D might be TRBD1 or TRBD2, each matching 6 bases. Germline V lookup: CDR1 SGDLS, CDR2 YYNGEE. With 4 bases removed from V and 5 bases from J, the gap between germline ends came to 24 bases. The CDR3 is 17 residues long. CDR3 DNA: TGTGCCAGCAGCAGAGTGGGGGGCCGGGTATCGTGGGAGACCCAGTACTTC. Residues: CASSRVGGRVSWETQYF. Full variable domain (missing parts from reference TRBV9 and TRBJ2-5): DSGVTQTPKHLITATGQRVTLRCSPRSGDLSVYWYQQSLDQGLQFLIQYYNGEERAKGNILERFSAQQFPDLHSELNLSSLELGDSALYFCASSRVGGRVSWETQYFGPGTRLLVL.

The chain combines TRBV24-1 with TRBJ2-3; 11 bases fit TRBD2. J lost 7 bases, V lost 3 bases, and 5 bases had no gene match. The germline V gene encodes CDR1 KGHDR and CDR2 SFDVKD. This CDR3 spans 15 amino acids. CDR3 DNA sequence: TGTGCCACCAGTGATCGACTAGCGGGAACTCATACGCAGTATTTT. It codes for CATSDRLAGTHTQYF.

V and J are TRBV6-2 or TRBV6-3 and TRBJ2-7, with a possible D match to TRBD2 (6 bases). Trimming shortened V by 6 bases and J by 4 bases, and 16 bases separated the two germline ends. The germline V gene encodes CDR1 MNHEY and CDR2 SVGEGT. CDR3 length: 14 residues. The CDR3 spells CASSLTAGRYEQYF. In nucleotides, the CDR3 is TGTGCCAGCAGCCTAACAGCGGGTAGGTACGAGCAGTACTTC.

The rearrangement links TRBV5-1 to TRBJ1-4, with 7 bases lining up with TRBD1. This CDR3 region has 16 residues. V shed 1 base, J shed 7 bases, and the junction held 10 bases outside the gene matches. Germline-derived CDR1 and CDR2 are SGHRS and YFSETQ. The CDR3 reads CASSLTGAGLSEKLFF. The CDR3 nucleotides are TGCGCCAGCAGCTTGACAGGGGCCGGGTTGAGTGAAAAACTGTTTTTT.

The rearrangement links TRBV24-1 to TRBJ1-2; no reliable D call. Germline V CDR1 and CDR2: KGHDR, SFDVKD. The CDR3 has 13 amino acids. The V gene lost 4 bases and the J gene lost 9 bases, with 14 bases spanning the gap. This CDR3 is CATSDLDSLSYTF. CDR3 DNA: TGTGCCACCAGTGACCTGGATAGCTTAAGCTACACCTTC.

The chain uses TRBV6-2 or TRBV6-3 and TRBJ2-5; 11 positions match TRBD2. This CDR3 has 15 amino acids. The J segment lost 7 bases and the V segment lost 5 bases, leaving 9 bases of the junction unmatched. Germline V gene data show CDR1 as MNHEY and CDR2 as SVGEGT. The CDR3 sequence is CASSPSTSGAGTQYF. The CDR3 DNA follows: TGTGCCAGCAGTCCCTCGACTAGCGGGGCGGGGACCCAGTACTTC.

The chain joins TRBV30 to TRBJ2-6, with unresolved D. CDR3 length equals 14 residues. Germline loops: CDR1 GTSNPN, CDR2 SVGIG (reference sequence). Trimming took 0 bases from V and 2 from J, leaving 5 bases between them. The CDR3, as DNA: TGTGCCTGGAGTGTTAGGGCTGGGGCCAACGTCCTGACTTTC. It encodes CAWSVRAGANVLTF. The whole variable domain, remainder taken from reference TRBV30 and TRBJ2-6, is SQTIHQWPATLVQPVGSPLSLECTVEGTSNPNLYWYRQAAGRGLQLLFYSVGIGQISSEVPQNLSASRPQDRQFILSSKKLLLSDSGFYLCAWSVRAGANVLTFGAGSRLTVL.

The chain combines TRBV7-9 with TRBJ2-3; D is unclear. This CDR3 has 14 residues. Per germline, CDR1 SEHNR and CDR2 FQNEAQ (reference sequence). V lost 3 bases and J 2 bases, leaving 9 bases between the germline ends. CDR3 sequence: CASSFGTSTDTQYF. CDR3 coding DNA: TGTGCCAGCAGCTTTGGCACCTCCACAGATACGCAGTATTTT.

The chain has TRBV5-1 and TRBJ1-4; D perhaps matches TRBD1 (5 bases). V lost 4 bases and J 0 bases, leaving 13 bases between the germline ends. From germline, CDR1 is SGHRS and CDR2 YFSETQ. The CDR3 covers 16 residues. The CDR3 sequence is CASSVSGFATNEKLFF. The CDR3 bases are TGCGCCAGCAGCGTCTCAGGGTTCGCAACTAATGAAAAACTGTTTTTT.

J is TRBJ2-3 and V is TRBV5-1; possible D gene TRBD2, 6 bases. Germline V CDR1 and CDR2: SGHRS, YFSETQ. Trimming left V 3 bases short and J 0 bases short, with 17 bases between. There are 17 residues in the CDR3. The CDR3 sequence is CASSSLGGTSSTDTQYF. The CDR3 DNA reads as TGCGCCAGCAGCTCTCTAGGCGGGACTTCTAGCACAGATACGCAGTATTTT.

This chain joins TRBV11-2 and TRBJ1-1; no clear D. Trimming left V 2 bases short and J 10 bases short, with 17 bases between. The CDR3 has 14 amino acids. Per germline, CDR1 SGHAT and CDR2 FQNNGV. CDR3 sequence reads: CASSLPAERAGAFF. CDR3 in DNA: TGTGCCAGCAGCTTACCGGCAGAGAGGGCAGGAGCTTTCTTT.